This T cell receptor (beta chain) is drawn from a study of shared clonotypes between healthy human individuals (dated by TCRdb to the early 2020s). For the wider study: Two women and a few men aged 18 to 49 years were included in the cohort. For each donor, CD4 naive and CD4 memory were each run on three plates, CD8 naive on two plates, and CD8 memory on one plate. To estimate repertoire size and how much clonotypes are shared between individuals, the study performed deep sequencing of blood TCR repertoires from 4 to 6 healthy adults. Different laboratories and diverse techniques were used to prepare libraries and sequence TCR repertoires, to increase sequencing depth and limit assay-specific biases. Between about 0.94 and 8.9 billion PBMCs per donor were obtained by leukapheresis. Overall study results and their limits: Clonotypes shared by all four sorted-subset donors showed higher generation probabilities than non-shared clonotypes. Naive subsets generally had larger estimated clonotype richness than memory subsets. Rarefaction of sorted-subset datasets indicated incomplete sequencing despite the large sequencing depth. Because the study included a small number of donors, the genetic and exposure-history diversity represented was limited. Pairwise subsampling led to the expectation that sequencing depth would affect the degree of clonotype sharing among donors. Only blood was sampled, and tissue TCR repertoires likely differ from those in blood. Sharing across a few donors was observed for 4.5% to 6.5% of naive CD4, 3% to 4% of naive CD8, roughly 2.4% of memory CD4, and 0.4% of memory CD8 clonotypes.

TCR CDR3 regions were amplified from genomic DNA by multiplex PCR using the deep immunoSEQ assay. Genomic DNA extracted from each cell subset was distributed evenly over all wells of several immunoSEQ 96-well plates, and each plate served as one replicate. For sorted subsets, each replicate PCR was loaded with around 200 ng genomic DNA, equivalent to roughly 30,000 T cell genomes. Purified libraries were quantified with a Qubit 3.0 fluorometer, sized on a Bioanalyzer 2100, and re-quantified with the KAPA Library Quantification kit. Each immunoSEQ 96-well plate was sequenced on its own single-read 150-cycle Illumina NextSeq 550 flow cell. The source study handled its data this way. Because the immunoSEQ output included only junctional sequences and no quality scores, the filtering could not be the same as the filtering used for full-length reads. To assign V/J genes and CDR3, sequences were annotated against IMGT germline references using PyIR, a Python wrapper for IgBLAST v1.9. Reads were removed for weak V/J assignments (E-value above 1e-6), missing CDR3, stop codons, out-of-frame junctions, or ambiguous translated residues. A V3J clonotype was defined by an identical inferred V gene, J gene, and CDR3 amino acid sequence. To compute the percentage overlap between repertoires, the number of shared unique clonotypes was divided by the size of the smaller repertoire. Richness of each repertoire was evaluated using RTK rarefaction, the Chao1 estimator, and Recon v2.1 estimates of unobserved clonotypes. OLGA was used to compute generation probabilities for all TCRbeta clonotypes that the gDNA method yielded from a handful of donors. The table comes from immuneACCESS by way of TCRdb, which keeps in-frame sequences with V and J called. Part of the clones is missing from these tables; in studies checked, under half for an unresolved V gene and the rest for unknown reasons. The V and J calls and clone size come from that table; D and trimming were worked out from the DNA. The sample includes approximately 2,000,000 clones, with less than 95% observed a single time. The ten largest clones add up to 0.3% to 0.45% of the sample.

The donors were healthy, HIV-negative adults with no recently reported acute infections or vaccinations. Every donor was a Caucasian adult residing in Nashville, Tennessee, USA. CD4+ T cells were enriched by magnetic negative selection; naive cells were then positively selected on CD45RA, and the negative fraction formed the memory subset. Blood was collected by leukapheresis, and PBMCs were isolated by Ficoll-Histopaque density gradient centrifugation and then cryopreserved in liquid nitrogen vapor phase. Analytical flow cytometry was used to check the purity and quantity of every magnetically sorted T cell population. Genomic DNA was isolated from each sorted fraction and quantified by UV absorbance on a Nanodrop 2000c. Relative to germline, V is missing 5 bases and J is missing 3 bases, with 4 bases of the junction outside any gene match. CDR1 and CDR2 were assigned from the germline V gene as SGHAT and FQNNGV. The CDR3 has 16 amino acids, counting the end cysteine and phenylalanine. The sequence is cut down to CDR3 DNA, 48 bases in frame from base 1.

With respect to this clone: Its cognate antigen has yet to be identified. Base qualities were left out, and no much larger clone turns up one base away. Other DNA sequences from this sample encode an identical CDR3 as well.

Sequencing was carried out using naive CD4+ T cells from PBMCs. In light of the paper, this sample's cell subset or site label describes: CD45RA+ positively selected. The V gene is TRBV11-2 and the J gene is TRBJ2-1; the junction holds 13 bases that match TRBD2. The origin of this receptor is a man aged 18 to 29 in good health. Some clones in this sample may be carry-over from other donors' samples. The sequenced DNA is TGTGCCAGCAGCACGGGACTAGCGGGGAACTACAATGAGCAGTTCTTC. This sequence encodes CASSTGLAGNYNEQFF. Full variable domain (CDR3 extended with the reference TRBV11-2 and TRBJ2-1 proteins): EAGVAQSPRYKIIEKRQSVAFWCNPISGHATLYWYQQILGQGPKLLIQFQNNGVVDDSQLPKDRFSAERLKGVDSTLKIQPAKLEDSAVYLCASSTGLAGNYNEQFFGPGTRLTVL.